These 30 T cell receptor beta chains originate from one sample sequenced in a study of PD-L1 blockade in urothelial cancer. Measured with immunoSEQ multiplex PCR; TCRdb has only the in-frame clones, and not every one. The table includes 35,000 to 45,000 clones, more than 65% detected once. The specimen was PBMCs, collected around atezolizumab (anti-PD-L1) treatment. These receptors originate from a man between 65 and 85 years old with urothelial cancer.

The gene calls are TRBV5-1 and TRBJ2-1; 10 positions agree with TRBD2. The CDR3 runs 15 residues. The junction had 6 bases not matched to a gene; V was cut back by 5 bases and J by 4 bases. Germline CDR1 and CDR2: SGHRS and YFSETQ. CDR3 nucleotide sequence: TGCGCCAGCAGTCCTAGGACTAGCGGTTACAATGAGCAGTTCTTC. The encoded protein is CASSPRTSGYNEQFF.

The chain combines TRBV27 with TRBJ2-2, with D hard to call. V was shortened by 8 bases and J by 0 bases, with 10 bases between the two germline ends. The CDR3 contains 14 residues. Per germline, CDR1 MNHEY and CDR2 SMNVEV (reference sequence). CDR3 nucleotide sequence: TGTGCCAGCCGGTTCCAGGCGAACACCGGGGAGCTGTTTTTT. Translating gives CASRFQANTGELFF.

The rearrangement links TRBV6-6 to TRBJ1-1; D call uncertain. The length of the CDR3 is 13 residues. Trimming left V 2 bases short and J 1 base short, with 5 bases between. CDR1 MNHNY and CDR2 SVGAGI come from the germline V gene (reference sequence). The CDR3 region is CASSYDSNTEAFF. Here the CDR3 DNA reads TGTGCCAGCAGTTACGACTCGAACACTGAAGCTTTCTTT.

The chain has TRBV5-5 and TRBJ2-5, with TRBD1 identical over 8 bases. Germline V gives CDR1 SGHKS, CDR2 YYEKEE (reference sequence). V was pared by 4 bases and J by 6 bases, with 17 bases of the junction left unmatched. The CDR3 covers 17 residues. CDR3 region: CASSLNPGGVKSQTQYF. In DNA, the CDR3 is TGTGCCAGCAGCCTAAACCCAGGGGGCGTTAAATCCCAGACCCAGTACTTC.

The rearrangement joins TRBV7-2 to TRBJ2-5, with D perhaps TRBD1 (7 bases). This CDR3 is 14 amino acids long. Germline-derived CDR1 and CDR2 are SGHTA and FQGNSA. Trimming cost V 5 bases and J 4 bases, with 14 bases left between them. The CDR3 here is CASSPRGEGETQYF. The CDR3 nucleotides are TGTGCCAGCAGCCCCAGGGGGGAAGGAGAGACCCAGTACTTC.

The CDR3 region has the DNA TGTGCCAGCAGTTTAAGACTAGCGGGAGCAGATACGCAGTATTTT. It translates to CASSLRLAGADTQYF. The chain has TRBV28 and TRBJ2-3; 12 positions match TRBD2. The V gene end was trimmed by 2 bases and the J gene end by 4 bases; junction bases not matched to a gene: 1. The CDR3 has 15 residues. Looked up from germline, CDR1 is MDHEN and CDR2 is SYDVKM.

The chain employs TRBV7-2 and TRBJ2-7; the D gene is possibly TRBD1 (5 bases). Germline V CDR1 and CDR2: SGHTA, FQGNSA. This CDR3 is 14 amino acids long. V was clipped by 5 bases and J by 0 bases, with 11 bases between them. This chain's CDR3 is CASSIPTVSYEQYF. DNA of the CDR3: TGTGCCAGCAGCATCCCGACAGTCTCCTACGAGCAGTACTTC.

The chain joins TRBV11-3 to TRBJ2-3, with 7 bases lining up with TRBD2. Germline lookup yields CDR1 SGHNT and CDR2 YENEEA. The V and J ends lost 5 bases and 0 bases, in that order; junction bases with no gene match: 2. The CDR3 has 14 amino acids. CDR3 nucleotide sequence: TGTGCCAGCAGCGGCGGGGGAAGCACAGATACGCAGTATTTT. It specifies CASSGGGSTDTQYF.

The CDR3 here is CAWEGGIDTEAFF. DNA for the CDR3: TGTGCCTGGGAGGGGGGGATTGACACTGAAGCTTTCTTT. The chain combines TRBV30 with TRBJ1-1; TRBD1 is a possible D gene (6 bases). The CDR3 is 13 residues long. V lost 5 bases, J lost 3 bases, and 13 bases lay in between. From germline, CDR1 is GTSNPN and CDR2 SVGIG (reference sequence).

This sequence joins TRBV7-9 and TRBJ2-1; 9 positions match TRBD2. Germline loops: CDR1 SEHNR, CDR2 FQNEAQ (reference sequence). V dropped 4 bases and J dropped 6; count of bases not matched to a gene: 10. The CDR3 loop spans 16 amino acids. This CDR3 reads CASSSLSGSYGNEQFF. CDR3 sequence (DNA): TGTGCCAGCAGCTCCCTTAGCGGGAGCTATGGCAATGAGCAGTTCTTC.

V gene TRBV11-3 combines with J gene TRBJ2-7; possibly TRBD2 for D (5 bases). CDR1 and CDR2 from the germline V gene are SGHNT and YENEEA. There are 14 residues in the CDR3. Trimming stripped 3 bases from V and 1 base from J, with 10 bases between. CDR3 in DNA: TGTGCCAGCAGCTTCAGTCGGGGTTCCTACGAGCAGTACTTC. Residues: CASSFSRGSYEQYF.

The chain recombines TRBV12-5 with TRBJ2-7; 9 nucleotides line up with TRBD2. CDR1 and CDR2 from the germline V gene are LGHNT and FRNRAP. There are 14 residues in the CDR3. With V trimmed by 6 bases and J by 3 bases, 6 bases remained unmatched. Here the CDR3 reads CASGFQAGGYEQYF. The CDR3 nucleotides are TGTGCTAGTGGCTTTCAAGCGGGGGGCTACGAGCAGTACTTC.

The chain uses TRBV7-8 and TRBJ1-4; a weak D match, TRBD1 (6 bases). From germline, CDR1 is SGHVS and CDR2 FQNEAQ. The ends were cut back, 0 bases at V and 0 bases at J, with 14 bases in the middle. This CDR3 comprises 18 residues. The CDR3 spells CASSLAPGQFATNEKLFF. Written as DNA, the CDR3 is TGTGCCAGCAGCTTAGCCCCCGGACAGTTTGCAACTAATGAAAAACTGTTTTTT. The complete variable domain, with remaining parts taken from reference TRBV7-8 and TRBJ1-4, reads GAGVSQSPRYKVAKRGQDVALRCDPISGHVSLFWYQQALGQGPEFLTYFQNEAQLDKSGLPSDRFFAERPEGSVSTLKIQRTQQEDSAVYLCASSLAPGQFATNEKLFFGSGTQLSVL.

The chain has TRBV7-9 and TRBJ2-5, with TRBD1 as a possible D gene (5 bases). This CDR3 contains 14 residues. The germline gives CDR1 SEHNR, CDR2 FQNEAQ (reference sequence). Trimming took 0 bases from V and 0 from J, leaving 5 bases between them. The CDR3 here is CASSLATDQETQYF. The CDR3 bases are TGTGCCAGCAGCTTAGCGACAGACCAAGAGACCCAGTACTTC.

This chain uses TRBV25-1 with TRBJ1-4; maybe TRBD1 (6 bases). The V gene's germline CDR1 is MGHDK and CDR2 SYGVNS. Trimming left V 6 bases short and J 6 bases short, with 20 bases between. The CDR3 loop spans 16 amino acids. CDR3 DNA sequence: TGTGCCAGCAGCACAATACTCCCACAGGGATATGAAAAACTGTTTTTT. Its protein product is CASSTILPQGYEKLFF.

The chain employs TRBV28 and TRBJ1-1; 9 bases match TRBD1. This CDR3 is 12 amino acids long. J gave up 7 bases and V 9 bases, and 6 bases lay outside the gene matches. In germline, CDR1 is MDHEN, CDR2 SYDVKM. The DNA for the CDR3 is TGTGCCAGTCTCCGGGACAGGGTTGAAGCTTTCTTT. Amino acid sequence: CASLRDRVEAFF.

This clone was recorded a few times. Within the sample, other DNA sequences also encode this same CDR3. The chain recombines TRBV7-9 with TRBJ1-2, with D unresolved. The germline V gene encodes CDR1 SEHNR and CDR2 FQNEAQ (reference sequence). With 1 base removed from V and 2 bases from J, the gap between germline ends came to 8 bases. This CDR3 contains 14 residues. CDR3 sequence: CASSLVGGNYGYTF. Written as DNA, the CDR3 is TGTGCCAGCAGCTTAGTAGGCGGGAACTATGGCTACACCTTC. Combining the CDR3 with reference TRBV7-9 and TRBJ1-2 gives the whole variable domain DTGVSQNPRHKITKRGQNVTFRCDPISEHNRLYWYRQTLGQGPEFLTYFQNEAQLEKSRLLSDRFSAERPKGSFSTLEIQRTEQGDSAMYLCASSLVGGNYGYTFGSGTRLTVV.

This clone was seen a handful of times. The CDR3 spells CASRPVRGGVGTEAFF. CDR3 in DNA: TGTGCCAGCAGACCTGTAAGGGGGGGGGTAGGCACTGAAGCTTTCTTT. This rearrangement joins TRBV7-8 to TRBJ1-1, with D maybe TRBD1 (6 bases). The CDR3 is made up of 16 amino acids. CDR1 and CDR2 (germline): SGHVS, FQNEAQ. V lost 6 bases to trimming and J lost 4 bases, with 21 bases between them.

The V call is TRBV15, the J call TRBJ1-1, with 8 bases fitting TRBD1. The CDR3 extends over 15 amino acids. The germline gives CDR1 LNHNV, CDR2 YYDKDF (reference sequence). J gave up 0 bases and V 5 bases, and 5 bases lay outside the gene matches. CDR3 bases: TGTGCCACCAGCGACAGGGGTTTCATGAACACTGAAGCTTTCTTT. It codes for CATSDRGFMNTEAFF.

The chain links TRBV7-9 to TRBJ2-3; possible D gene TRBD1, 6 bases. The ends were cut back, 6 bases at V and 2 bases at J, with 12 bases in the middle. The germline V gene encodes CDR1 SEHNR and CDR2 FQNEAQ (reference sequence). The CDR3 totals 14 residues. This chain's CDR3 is CASSSGDSTDTQYF. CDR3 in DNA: TGTGCCAGCAGTTCAGGGGATTCCACAGATACGCAGTATTTT.

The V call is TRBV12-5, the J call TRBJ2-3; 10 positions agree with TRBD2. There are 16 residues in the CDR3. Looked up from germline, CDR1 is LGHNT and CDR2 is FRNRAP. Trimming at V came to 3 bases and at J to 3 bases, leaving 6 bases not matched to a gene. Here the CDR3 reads CASGFPGTSVTDTQYF. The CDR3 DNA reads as TGTGCTAGTGGTTTCCCCGGGACTAGCGTAACAGATACGCAGTATTTT.

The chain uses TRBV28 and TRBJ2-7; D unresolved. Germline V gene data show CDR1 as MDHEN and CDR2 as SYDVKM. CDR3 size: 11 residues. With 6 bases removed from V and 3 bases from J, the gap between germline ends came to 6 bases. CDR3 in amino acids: CASRLHYEQYF. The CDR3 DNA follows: TGTGCCAGCAGACTCCACTACGAGCAGTACTTC.

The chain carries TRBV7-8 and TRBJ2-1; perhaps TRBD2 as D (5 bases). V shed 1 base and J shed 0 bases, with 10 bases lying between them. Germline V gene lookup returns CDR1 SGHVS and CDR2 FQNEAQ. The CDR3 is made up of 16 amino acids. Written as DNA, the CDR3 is TGTGCCAGCAGCTTAGGATACGGGGACTCCTACAATGAGCAGTTCTTC. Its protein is CASSLGYGDSYNEQFF.

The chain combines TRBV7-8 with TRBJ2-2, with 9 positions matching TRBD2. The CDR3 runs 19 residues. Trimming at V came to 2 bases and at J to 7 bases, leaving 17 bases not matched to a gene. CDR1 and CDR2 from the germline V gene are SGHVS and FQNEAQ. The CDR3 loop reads CASSLNRVASGTTGGELFF. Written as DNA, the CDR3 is TGTGCCAGCAGCTTAAACCGCGTTGCTAGCGGGACCACAGGCGGGGAGCTGTTTTTT.

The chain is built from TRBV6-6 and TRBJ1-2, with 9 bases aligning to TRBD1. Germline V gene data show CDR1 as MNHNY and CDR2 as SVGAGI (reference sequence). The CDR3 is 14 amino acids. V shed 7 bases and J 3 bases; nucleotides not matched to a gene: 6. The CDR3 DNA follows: TGTGCCAGCATCGACAGGGGGAAGGACTATGGCTACACCTTC. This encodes CASIDRGKDYGYTF.

CDR3 coding DNA: TGTGCCAGCAGCGCTGGACTAGAAACCGGGGAGCTGTTTTTT. Translated, it gives CASSAGLETGELFF. The rearrangement uses TRBV9 and TRBJ2-2; TRBD2 agrees at 7 bases. The junction had 4 bases not matched to a gene; V was cut back by 3 bases and J by 5 bases. The CDR3 runs to 14 residues. Germline CDR1 and CDR2: SGDLS and YYNGEE.

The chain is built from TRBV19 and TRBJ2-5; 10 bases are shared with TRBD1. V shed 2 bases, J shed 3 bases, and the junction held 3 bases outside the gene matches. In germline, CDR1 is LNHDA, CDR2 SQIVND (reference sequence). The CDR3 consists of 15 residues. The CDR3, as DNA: TGTGCCAGTAGTATACAAGGGACAGGGGAAGAGACCCAGTACTTC. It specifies CASSIQGTGEETQYF.

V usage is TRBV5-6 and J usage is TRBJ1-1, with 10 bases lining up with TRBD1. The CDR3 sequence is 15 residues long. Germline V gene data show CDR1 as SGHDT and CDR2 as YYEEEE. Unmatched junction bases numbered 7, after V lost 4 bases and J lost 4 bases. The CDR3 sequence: CASSLGDRGATEAFF. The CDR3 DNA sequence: TGTGCCAGCAGCCTGGGGGACAGGGGAGCCACTGAAGCTTTCTTT.

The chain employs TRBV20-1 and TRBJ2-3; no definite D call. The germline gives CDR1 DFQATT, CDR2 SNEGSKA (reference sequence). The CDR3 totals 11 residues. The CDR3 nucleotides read TGCAGGGCATCTAGCACAGATACGCAGTATTTT. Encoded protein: CRASSTDTQYF.

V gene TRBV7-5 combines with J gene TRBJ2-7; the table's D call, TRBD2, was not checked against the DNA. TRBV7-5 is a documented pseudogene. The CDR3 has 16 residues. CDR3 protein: CVRSLGLSGISYEQYF. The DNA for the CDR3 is TGTGTCAGAAGCTTAGGTCTTAGCGGGATATCCTACGAGCAGTACTTC.